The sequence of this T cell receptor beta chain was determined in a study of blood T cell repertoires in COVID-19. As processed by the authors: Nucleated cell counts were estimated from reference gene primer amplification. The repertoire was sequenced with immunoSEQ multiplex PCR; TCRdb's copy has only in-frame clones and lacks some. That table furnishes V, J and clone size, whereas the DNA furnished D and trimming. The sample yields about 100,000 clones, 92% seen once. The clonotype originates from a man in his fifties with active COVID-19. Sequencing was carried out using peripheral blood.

The CDR3: CASSSRVTTSGMSNEQFF. The CDR3 DNA sequence: TGTGCCAGCAGTTCCCGCGTGACGACTAGCGGGATGTCCAATGAGCAGTTCTTC. V is TRBV28 and J is TRBJ2-1; 11 bases are a match to TRBD2. CDR1 and CDR2 (germline): MDHEN, SYDVKM. The CDR3 runs to 18 residues. The V gene end was trimmed by 4 bases and the J gene end by 6 bases; junction bases not matched to a gene: 14.